The clone carrying this TCR beta chain was detected only a few times. Antigen unknown. Trimming stripped 2 bases from V and 9 bases from J, with 12 bases between. The CDR3 loop spans 13 amino acids. The germline gives CDR1 KGHDR, CDR2 SFDVKD. The study's library attached unique molecular identifiers to single cDNA molecules. MiXCR, run by TCRdb on the RACE reads, gives a single entry per CDR3 protein. The sample holds about 170,000 distinct CDR3 sequences, roughly a quarter seen once. As to time point: patch test 3, about 24 weeks after DPC sensitization. Treatment noted: therapeutic diphenylcyclopropenone sensitization with weekly scalp DPC. The data stem from a study of human T cells and chemical hapten exposure. General study findings and limits: TCRs exceeding a frequency of 1 in 1000 stayed unchanged under DPC sensitization. Patch test score was positively correlated with the counts of PT1 expanded TCRs. The immune response of these alopecia patients might not match healthy individuals'.

The clonotype originates from a woman under 30 with alopecia areata. Some clones in this sample may be carry-over from other donors' samples. The sequenced sample was whole blood, obtained in connection with sensitization to the hapten diphenylcyclopropenone (DPC). V gene TRBV24-1 combines with J gene TRBJ2-5; D is unclear. CDR3 residues: CATSDSIGPAQYF. The CDR3 bases are TGTGCCACCAGTGATTCCATAGGACCGGCCCAGTACTTC.